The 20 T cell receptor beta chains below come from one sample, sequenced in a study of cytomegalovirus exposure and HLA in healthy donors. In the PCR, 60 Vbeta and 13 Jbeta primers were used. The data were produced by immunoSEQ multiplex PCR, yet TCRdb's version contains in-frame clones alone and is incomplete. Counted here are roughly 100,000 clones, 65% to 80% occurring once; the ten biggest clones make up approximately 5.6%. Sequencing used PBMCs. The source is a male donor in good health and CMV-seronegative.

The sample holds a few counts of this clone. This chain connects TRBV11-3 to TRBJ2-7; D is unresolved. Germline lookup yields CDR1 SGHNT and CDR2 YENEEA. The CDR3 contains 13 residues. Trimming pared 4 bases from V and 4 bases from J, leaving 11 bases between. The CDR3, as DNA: TGTGCCAGCAGCTCCCCCCGAGAATACGAGCAGTACTTC. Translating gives CASSSPREYEQYF.

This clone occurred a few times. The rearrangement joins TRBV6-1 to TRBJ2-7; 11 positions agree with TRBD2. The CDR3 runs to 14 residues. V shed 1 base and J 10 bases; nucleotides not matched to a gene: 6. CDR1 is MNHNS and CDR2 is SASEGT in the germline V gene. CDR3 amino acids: CASSEVAGGHGQYF. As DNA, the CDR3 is TGTGCCAGCAGTGAAGTAGCGGGAGGGCACGGTCAGTACTTC.

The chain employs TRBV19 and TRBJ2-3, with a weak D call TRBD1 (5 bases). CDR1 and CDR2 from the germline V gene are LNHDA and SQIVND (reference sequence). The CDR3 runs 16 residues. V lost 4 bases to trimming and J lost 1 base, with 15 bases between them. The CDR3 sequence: CASSSPPGRGTDTQYF. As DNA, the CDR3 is TGTGCCAGTAGTAGCCCCCCCGGCAGGGGCACAGATACGCAGTATTTT.

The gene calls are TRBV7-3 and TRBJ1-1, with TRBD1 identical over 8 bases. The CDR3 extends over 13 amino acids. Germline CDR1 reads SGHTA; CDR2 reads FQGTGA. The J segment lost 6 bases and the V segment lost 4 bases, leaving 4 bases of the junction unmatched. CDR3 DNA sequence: TGTGCCAGCAGCTCCCAACAGGGGGCTGAAGCTTTCTTT. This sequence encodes CASSSQQGAEAFF.

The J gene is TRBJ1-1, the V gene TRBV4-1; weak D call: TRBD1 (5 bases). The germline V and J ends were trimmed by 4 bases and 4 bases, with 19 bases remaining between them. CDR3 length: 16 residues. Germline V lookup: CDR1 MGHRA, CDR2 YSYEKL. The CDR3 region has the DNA TGCGCCAGCAGCCTTACGGGACTTAGGGGACCCACTGAAGCTTTCTTT. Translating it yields CASSLTGLRGPTEAFF.

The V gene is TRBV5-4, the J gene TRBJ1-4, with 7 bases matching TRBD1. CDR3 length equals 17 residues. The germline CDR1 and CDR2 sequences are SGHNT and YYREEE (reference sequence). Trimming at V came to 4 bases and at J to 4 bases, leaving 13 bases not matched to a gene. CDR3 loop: CASSGPPGQPNNEKLFF. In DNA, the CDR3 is TGTGCCAGCAGCGGCCCCCCGGGACAGCCAAATAATGAAAAACTGTTTTTT. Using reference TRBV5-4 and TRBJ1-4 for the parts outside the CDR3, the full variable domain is ETGVTQSPTHLIKTRGQQVTLRCSSQSGHNTVSWYQQALGQGPQFIFQYYREEENGRGNFPPRFSGLQFPNYSSELNVNALELDDSALYLCASSGPPGQPNNEKLFFGSGTQLSVL.

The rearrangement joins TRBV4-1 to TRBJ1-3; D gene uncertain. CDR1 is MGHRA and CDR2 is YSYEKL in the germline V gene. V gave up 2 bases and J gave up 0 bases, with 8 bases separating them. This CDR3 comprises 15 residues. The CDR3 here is CASSQTQDSGNTIYF. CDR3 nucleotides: TGCGCCAGCAGCCAAACACAAGACTCTGGAAACACCATATATTTT.

The CDR3 DNA sequence: TGCGCCAGCAGCCAAGATACCGCTAGCGCTTACAATGAGCAGTTCTTC. It is translated as CASSQDTASAYNEQFF. The chain has TRBV4-3 and TRBJ2-1; maybe TRBD2 (6 bases). The germline gives CDR1 LGHNA, CDR2 YSLEER. V was trimmed by 0 bases and J by 4 bases, leaving 13 bases between them. CDR3 length: 16 residues.

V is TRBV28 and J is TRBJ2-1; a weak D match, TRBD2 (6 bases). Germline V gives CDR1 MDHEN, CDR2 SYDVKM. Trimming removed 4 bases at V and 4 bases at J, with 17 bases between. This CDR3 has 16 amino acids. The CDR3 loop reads CASSYSSASIYNEQFF. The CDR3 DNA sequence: TGTGCCAGCAGTTATTCTAGCGCCTCAATTTACAATGAGCAGTTCTTC. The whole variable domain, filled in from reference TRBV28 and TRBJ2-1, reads DVKVTQSSRYLVKRTGEKVFLECVQDMDHENMFWYRQDPGLGLRLIYFSYDVKMKEKGDIPEGYSVSREKKERFSLILESASTNQTSMYLCASSYSSASIYNEQFFGPGTRLTVL.

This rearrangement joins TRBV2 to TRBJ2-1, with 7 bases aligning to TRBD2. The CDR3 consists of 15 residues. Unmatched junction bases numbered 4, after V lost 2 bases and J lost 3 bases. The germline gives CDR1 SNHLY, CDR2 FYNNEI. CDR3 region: CASSEQSGIYNEQFF. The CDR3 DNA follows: TGTGCCAGCAGTGAACAAAGCGGGATCTACAATGAGCAGTTCTTC.

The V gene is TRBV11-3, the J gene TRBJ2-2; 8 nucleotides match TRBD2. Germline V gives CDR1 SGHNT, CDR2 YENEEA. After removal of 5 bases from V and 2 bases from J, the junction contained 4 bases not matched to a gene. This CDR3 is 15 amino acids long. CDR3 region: CASSPAGGNTGELFF. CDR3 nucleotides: TGTGCCAGCAGCCCCGCGGGAGGAAACACCGGGGAGCTGTTTTTT. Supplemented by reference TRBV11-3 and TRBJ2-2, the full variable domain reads EAGVVQSPRYKIIEKKQPVAFWCNPISGHNTLYWYLQNLGQGPELLIRYENEEAVDDSQLPKDRFSAERLKGVDSTLKIQPAELGDSAVYLCASSPAGGNTGELFFGEGSRLTVL.

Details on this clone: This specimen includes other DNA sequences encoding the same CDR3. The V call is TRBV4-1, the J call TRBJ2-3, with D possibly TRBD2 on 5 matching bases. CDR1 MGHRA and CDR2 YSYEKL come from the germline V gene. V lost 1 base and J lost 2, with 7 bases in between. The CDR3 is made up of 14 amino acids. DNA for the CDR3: TGCGCCAGCAGCCAAGCGGGGTCCACAGATACGCAGTATTTT. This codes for CASSQAGSTDTQYF.

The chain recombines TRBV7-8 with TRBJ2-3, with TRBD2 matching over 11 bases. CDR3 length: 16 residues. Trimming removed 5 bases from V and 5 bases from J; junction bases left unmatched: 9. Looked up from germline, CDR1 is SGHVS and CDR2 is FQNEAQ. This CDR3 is CASSLRTSGSRDTQYF. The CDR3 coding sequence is TGTGCCAGCAGCCTGAGAACTAGCGGGAGTCGAGATACGCAGTATTTT. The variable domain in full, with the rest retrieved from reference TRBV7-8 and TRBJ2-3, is GAGVSQSPRYKVAKRGQDVALRCDPISGHVSLFWYQQALGQGPEFLTYFQNEAQLDKSGLPSDRFFAERPEGSVSTLKIQRTQQEDSAVYLCASSLRTSGSRDTQYFGPGTRLTVL.

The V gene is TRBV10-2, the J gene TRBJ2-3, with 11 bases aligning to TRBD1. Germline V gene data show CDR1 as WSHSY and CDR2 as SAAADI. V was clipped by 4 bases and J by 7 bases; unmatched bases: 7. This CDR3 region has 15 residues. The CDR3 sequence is CASSAGTGGLYTQYF. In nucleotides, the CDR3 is TGCGCCAGCAGTGCAGGGACAGGGGGTTTATATACGCAGTATTTT.

The CDR3 coding sequence is TGCAGCGGCTGGGACTATGGTCTCAATGAGCAGTTCTTC. Residues: CSGWDYGLNEQFF. V is TRBV29-1 and J is TRBJ2-1, with 7 bases aligning to TRBD2. V trimming: 7 bases; J trimming: 6 bases; junction bases outside the gene matches: 9. This CDR3 has 13 amino acids. From germline, CDR1 is SQVTM and CDR2 ANQGSEA.

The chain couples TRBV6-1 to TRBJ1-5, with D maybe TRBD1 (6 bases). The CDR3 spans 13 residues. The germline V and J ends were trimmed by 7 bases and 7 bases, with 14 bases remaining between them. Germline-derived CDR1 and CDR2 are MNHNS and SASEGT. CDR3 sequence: CASTNRVWQPQHF. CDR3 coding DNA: TGTGCCAGCACTAACAGGGTCTGGCAGCCCCAGCATTTT.

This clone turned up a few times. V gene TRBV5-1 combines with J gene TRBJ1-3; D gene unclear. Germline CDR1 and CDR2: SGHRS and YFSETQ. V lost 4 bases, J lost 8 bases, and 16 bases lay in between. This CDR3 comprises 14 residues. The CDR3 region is CASSPSGGFDTIYF. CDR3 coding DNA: TGCGCCAGCAGCCCTTCAGGAGGTTTTGACACCATATATTTT.

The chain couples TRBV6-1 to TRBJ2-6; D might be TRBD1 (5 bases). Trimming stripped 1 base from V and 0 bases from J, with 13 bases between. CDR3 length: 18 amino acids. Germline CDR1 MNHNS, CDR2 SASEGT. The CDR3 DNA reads TGTGCCAGCAGTGAAGGTGACAGTTCTTACTCTGGGGCCAACGTCCTGACTTTC. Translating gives CASSEGDSSYSGANVLTF.

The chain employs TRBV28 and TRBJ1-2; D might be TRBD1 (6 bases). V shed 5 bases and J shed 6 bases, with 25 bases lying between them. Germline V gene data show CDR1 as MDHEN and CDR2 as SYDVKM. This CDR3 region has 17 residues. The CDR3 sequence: CASSQGTSGVLLDGYTF. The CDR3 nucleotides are TGTGCCAGCAGTCAGGGGACATCTGGGGTTTTGCTTGATGGCTACACCTTC.

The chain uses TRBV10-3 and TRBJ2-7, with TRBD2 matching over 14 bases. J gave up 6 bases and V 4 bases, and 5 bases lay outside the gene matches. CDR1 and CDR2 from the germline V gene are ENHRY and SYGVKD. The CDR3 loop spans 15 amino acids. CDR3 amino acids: CAISGGGLAGVEQYF. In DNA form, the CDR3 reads TGTGCCATCAGTGGGGGGGGACTAGCGGGAGTCGAGCAGTACTTC.